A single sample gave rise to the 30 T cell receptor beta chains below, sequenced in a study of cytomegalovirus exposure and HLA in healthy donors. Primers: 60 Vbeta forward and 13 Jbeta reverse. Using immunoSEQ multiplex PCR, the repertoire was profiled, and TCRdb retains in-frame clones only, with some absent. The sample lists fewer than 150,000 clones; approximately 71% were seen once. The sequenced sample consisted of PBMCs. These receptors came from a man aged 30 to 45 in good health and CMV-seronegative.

CDR3 nucleotides: TGTGCCAGCAGTGGACTCAACTATGGCTACACCTTC. Residues: CASSGLNYGYTF. The chain recombines TRBV2 with TRBJ1-2; D not certain. V lost 4 bases, J lost 2 bases, and 5 bases lay in between. The CDR3 extends over 12 amino acids. CDR1 and CDR2 (germline): SNHLY, FYNNEI.

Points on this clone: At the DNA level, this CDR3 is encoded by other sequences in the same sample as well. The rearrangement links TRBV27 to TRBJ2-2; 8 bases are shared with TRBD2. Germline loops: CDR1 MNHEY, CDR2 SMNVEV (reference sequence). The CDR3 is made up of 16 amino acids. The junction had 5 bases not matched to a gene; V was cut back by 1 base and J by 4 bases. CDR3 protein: CASSLWAGGSTGELFF. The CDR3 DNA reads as TGTGCCAGCAGTTTATGGGCGGGAGGAAGCACCGGGGAGCTGTTTTTT.

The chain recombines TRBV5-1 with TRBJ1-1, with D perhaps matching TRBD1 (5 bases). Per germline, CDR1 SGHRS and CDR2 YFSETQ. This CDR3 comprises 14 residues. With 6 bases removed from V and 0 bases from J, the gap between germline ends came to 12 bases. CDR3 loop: CASTETAMNTEAFF. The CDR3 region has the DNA TGCGCCAGCACGGAGACAGCCATGAACACTGAAGCTTTCTTT.

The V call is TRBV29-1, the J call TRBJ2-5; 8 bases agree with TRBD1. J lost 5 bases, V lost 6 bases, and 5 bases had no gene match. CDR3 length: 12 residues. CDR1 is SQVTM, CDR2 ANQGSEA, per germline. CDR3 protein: CSVDRGTETQYF. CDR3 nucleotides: TGCAGCGTCGACAGGGGCACGGAGACCCAGTACTTC.

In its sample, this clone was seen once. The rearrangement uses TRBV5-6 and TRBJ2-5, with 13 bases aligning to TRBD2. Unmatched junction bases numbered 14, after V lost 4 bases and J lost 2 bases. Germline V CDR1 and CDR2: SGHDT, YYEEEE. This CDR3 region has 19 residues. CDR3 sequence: CASSPGLAGWGSGQETQYF. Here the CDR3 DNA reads TGTGCCAGCAGCCCGGGACTAGCGGGATGGGGTTCGGGGCAAGAGACCCAGTACTTC.

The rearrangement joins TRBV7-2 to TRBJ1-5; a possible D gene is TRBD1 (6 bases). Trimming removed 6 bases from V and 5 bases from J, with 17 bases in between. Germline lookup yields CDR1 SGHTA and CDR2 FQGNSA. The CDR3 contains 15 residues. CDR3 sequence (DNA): TGTGCCAGCAGACCGGACAGTTGGGGTTATCAGCCCCAGCATTTT. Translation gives CASRPDSWGYQPQHF.

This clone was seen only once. The CDR3 sequence: CAISESLTGTYEQYF. As DNA, the CDR3 is TGTGCCATCAGTGAGTCCCTGACAGGGACCTACGAGCAGTACTTC. This chain links TRBV10-3 with TRBJ2-7, with 7 positions matching TRBD1. This CDR3 has 15 residues. CDR1 is ENHRY, CDR2 SYGVKD, per germline. The junction had 4 bases not matched to a gene; V was cut back by 0 bases and J by 2 bases.

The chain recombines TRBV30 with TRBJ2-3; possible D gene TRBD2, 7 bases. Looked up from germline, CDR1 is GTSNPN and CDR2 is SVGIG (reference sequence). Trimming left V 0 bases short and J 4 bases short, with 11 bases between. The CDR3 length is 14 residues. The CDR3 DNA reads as TGTGCCTGGAGTGTTGGGGGGGGCGCAGATACGCAGTATTTT. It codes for CAWSVGGGADTQYF.

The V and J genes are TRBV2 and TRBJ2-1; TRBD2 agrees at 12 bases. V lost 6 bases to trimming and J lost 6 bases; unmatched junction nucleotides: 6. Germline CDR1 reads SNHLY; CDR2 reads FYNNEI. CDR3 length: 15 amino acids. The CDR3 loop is CASSALAGGSNEQFF. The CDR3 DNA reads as TGTGCCAGCAGCGCACTAGCGGGAGGTAGCAATGAGCAGTTCTTC. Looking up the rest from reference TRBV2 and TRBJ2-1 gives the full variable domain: EPEVTQTPSHQVTQMGQEVILRCVPISNHLYFYWYRQILGQKVEFLVSFYNNEISEKSEIFDDQFSVERPDGSNFTLKIRSTKLEDSAMYFCASSALAGGSNEQFFGPGTRLTVL.

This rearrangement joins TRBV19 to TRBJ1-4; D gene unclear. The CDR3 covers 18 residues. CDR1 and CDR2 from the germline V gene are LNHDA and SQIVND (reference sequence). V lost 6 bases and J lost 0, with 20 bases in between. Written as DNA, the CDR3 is TGTGCCAGTAGGGTTCGCGGTATCAGCTTCGCAACTAATGAAAAACTGTTTTTT. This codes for CASRVRGISFATNEKLFF.

The CDR3 here is CASSEWSRELFF. Here the CDR3 DNA reads TGTGCCAGCAGTGAATGGAGCCGGGAGCTGTTTTTT. The V call is TRBV6-1, the J call TRBJ2-2; D remains unclear. The V end lost 2 bases, the J end lost 9 bases, and 7 bases lay between the germline ends. The CDR3 is made up of 12 amino acids. Per the germline V gene, CDR1 is MNHNS and CDR2 is SASEGT.

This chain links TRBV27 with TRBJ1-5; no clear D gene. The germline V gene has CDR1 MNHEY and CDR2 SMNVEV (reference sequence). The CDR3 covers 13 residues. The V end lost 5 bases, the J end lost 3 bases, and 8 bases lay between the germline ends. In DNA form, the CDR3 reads TGTGCCAGCAGTCTACAGAACAATCAGCCCCAGCATTTT. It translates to CASSLQNNQPQHF.

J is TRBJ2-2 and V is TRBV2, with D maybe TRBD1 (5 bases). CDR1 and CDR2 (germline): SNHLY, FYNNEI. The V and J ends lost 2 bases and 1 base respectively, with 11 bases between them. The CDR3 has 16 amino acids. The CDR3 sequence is CASSEQGTMNTGELFF. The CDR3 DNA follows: TGTGCCAGCAGTGAACAGGGAACGATGAACACCGGGGAGCTGTTTTTT.

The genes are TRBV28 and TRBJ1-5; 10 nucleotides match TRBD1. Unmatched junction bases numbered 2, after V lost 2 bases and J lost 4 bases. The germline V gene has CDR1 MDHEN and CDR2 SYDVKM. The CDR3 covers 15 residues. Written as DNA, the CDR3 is TGTGCCAGCAGTTTAGGGACAGGGGAAAATCAGCCCCAGCATTTT. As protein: CASSLGTGENQPQHF.

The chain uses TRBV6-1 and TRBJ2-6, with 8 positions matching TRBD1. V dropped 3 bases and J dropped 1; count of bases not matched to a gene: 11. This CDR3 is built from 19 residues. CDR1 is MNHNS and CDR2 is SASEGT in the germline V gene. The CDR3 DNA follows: TGTGCCAGCAGTGATTGGGCAGGGGGCCTTAGGTCTGGGGCCAACGTCCTGACTTTC. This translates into CASSDWAGGLRSGANVLTF.

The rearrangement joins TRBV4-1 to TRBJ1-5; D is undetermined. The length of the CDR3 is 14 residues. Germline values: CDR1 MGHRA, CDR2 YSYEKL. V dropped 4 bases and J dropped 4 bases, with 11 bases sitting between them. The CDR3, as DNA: TGCGCCAGCAGCCCCCCGCTACGGAATCAGCCCCAGCATTTT. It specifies CASSPPLRNQPQHF.

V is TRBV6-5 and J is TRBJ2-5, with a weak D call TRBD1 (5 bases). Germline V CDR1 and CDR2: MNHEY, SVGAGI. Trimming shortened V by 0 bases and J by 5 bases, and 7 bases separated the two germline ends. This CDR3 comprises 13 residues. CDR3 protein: CASSYSGAETQYF. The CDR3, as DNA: TGTGCCAGCAGTTACTCAGGGGCCGAGACCCAGTACTTC.

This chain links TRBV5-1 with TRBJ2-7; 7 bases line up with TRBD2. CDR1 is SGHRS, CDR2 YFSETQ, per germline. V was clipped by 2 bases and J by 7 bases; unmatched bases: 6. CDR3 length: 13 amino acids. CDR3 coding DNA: TGCGCCAGCAGCTTCACCAGCGGGATTGAGCAGTACTTC. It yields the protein CASSFTSGIEQYF.

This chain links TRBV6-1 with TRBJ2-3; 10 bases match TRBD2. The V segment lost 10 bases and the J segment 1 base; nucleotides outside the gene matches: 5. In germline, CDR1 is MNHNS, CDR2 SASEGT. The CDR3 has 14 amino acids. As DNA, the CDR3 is TGTGCCACCCTCGGGACTAGCGGCACAGATACGCAGTATTTT. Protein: CATLGTSGTDTQYF.

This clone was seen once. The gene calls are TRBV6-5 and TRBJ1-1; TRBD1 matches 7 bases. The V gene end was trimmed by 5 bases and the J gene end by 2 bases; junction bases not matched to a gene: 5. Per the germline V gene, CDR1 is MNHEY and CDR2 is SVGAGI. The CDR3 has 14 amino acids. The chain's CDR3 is CASSRQGGNTEAFF. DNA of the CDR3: TGTGCCAGCAGTAGGCAGGGGGGAAACACTGAAGCTTTCTTT.

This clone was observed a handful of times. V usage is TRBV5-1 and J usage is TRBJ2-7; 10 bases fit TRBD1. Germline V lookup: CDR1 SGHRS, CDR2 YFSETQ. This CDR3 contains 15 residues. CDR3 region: CASSTGTGEGEEQYF. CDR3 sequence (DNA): TGCGCGTCCTCGACAGGGACAGGGGAAGGAGAAGAGCAGTACTTC. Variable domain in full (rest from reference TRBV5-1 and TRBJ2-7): KAGVTQTPRYLIKTRGQQVTLSCSPISGHRSVSWYQQTPGQGLQFLFEYFSETQRNKGNFPGRFSGRQFSNSRSEMNVSTLELGDSALYLCASSTGTGEGEEQYFGPGTRLTVT.

The CDR3 is CASRPRPGQGPYEQYF. The CDR3, as DNA: TGTGCCAGCAGACCTCGCCCCGGACAGGGACCCTACGAGCAGTACTTC. The chain carries TRBV27 and TRBJ2-7; 8 nucleotides match TRBD1. Germline CDR1 MNHEY, CDR2 SMNVEV (reference sequence). J was trimmed by 2 bases and V by 6 bases; bases with no gene match: 12. The CDR3 loop spans 16 amino acids.

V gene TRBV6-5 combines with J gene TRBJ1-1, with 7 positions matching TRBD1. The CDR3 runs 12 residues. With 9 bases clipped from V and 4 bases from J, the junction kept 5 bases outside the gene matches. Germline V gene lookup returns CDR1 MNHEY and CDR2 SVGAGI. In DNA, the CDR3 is TGTGCCAGTGCTCAGGGGGGCACTGAAGCTTTCTTT. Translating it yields CASAQGGTEAFF.

The CDR3 bases are TGTGCCAGCAGTTTAAGTGCCCTAGCGGCCTACAATGAGCAGTTCTTC. Translating gives CASSLSALAAYNEQFF. The gene calls are TRBV27 and TRBJ2-1; 7 bases line up with TRBD2. Per the germline V gene, CDR1 is MNHEY and CDR2 is SMNVEV (reference sequence). This CDR3 has 16 amino acids. The V gene end was trimmed by 2 bases and the J gene end by 2 bases; junction bases not matched to a gene: 6.

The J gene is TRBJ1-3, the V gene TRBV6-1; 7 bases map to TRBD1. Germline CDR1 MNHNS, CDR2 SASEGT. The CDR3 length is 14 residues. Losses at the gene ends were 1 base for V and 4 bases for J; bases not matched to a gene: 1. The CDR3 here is CASSEVDRGNTIYF. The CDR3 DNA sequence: TGTGCCAGCAGTGAAGTGGACAGGGGAAACACCATATATTTT.

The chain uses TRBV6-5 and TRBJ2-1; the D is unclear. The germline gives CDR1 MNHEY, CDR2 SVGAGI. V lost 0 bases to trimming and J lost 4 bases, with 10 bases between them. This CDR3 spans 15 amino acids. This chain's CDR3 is CASSYSLDLYNEQFF. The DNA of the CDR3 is TGTGCCAGCAGTTACTCACTTGATCTATACAATGAGCAGTTCTTC.

The CDR3, as DNA: TGTGCCAGTAGTCCTTCTAACTACAATGAGCAGTTCTTC. It translates to CASSPSNYNEQFF. This chain connects TRBV19 to TRBJ2-1; D gene uncertain. Trimming pared 5 bases from V and 3 bases from J, leaving 8 bases between. Germline loops: CDR1 LNHDA, CDR2 SQIVND (reference sequence). The CDR3 loop spans 13 amino acids.

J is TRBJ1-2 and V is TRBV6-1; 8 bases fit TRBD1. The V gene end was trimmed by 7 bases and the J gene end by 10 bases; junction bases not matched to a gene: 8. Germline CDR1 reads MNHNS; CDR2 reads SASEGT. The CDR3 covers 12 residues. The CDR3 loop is CASTRQGWDYTF. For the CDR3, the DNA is TGTGCCAGCACCCGACAGGGGTGGGACTACACCTTC.

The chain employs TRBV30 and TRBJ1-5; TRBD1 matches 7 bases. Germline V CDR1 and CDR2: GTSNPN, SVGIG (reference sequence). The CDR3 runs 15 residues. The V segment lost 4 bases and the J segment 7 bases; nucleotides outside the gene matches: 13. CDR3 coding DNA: TGTGCCTGGAAGTTTGTTCAGGACAGGCACCAGCCCCAGCATTTT. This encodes CAWKFVQDRHQPQHF.

Written as DNA, the CDR3 is TGTGCCAGCAGTGGGATGGGAGGGGCCCACAATGAGCAGTTCTTC. It specifies CASSGMGGAHNEQFF. J is TRBJ2-1 and V is TRBV28; 7 nucleotides agree with TRBD2. The V gene end was trimmed by 5 bases and the J gene end by 5 bases; junction bases not matched to a gene: 9. CDR3 length: 15 residues. Germline CDR1 reads MDHEN; CDR2 reads SYDVKM.